A single count supports the clone carrying this T cell receptor beta chain. The data belong to a study of blood T cell repertoires in COVID-19. In germline, CDR1 is MNHEY, CDR2 SMNVEV (reference sequence). The CDR3 totals 15 residues. V was clipped by 9 bases and J by 5 bases, with 20 bases between them. Sequencing was performed with immunoSEQ multiplex PCR; in TCRdb, only in-frame clones are kept and a portion is missing. The profile shows roughly 100,000 clones, about 85% of them singletons. Sample: peripheral blood. This TCR came from a man aged 50 to 60 in a cohort sampled during active COVID-19. This chain uses TRBV27 with TRBJ1-5; D perhaps matches TRBD1 (6 bases). CDR3 protein: CARYRDTNRHQPQHF. In DNA, the CDR3 is TGTGCCAGGTACAGGGACACCAACAGGCATCAGCCCCAGCATTTT.